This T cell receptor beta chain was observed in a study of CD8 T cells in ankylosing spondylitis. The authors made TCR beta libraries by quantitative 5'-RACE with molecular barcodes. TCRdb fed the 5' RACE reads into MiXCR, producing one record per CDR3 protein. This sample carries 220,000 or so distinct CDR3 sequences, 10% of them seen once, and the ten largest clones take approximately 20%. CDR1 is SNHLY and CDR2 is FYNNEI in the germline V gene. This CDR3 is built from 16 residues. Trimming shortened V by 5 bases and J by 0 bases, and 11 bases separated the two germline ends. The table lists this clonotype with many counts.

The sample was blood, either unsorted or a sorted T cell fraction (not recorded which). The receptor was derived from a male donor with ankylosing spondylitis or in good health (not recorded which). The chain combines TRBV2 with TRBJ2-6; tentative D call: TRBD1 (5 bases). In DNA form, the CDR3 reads TGTGCCAGCAGTCTGACAGCGTTCTCTGGGGCCAACGTCCTGACTTTC. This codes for CASSLTAFSGANVLTF.